This entry is about one T cell receptor (beta chain). Its antigen is not known. The CDR3 is 18 residues long. Germline V gene lookup returns CDR1 MNHEY and CDR2 SVGAGI. J gave up 1 base and V 0 bases, and 9 bases lay outside the gene matches. Preparation of TCR beta libraries was done by quantitative 5'-RACE with molecular barcodes. TCRdb independently ran MiXCR on the 5' RACE reads; one entry per CDR3 protein. The sample gives approximately 440,000 distinct CDR3 sequences, more than 15% of which show up once; over 1% is in the top ten. The source of the sample is a study of CD8 T cells in ankylosing spondylitis. Study results and caveats: The study looked at matched synovial fluid samples from ankylosing spondylitis patients. Disease-linked clones were reported to be significantly enriched there. Both synovial fluid and blood in reactive arthritis had previously been reported to carry some motif variants. CD8+ by phenotype, disease-linked clones were relatively rare in peripheral blood. A motif in TCR beta, a set of seven to nine highly homologous variants, appeared characteristic of ankylosing spondylitis blood.

This clonotype was obtained from a male donor with ankylosing spondylitis. The sample taken for sequencing was blood, either unsorted or a sorted T cell fraction (not recorded which). The chain employs TRBV6-5 and TRBJ1-3; 7 bases map to TRBD1. For the CDR3, the DNA is TGTGCCAGCAGTTACTCGAGGACAGGTTCTCAATCTGGAAACACCATATATTTT. Protein: CASSYSRTGSQSGNTIYF.